Listed here are 19 T cell receptor beta chains from one sample, sequenced in a study of shared clonotypes between healthy human individuals. Here immunoSEQ multiplex PCR was the method, and the copy in TCRdb shows in-frame clones only, minus some. The data contain 2 million to 2.5 million clones, 85% to 95% of them singletons. Material: naive CD4+ T cells from PBMCs. Subset: CD45RA+ positively selected. These receptors all come from a man aged 18 to 29 in good health. Some clones in this sample may be carry-over from other donors' samples.

V and J are TRBV30 and TRBJ1-3; D call uncertain. V was shortened by 2 bases and J by 0 bases, with 14 bases between the two germline ends. The CDR3 sequence is 16 residues long. From germline, CDR1 is GTSNPN and CDR2 SVGIG (reference sequence). In nucleotides, the CDR3 is TGTGCCTGGAGTTCCCTGGGCGGGAGCTCTGGAAACACCATATATTTT. Its protein is CAWSSLGGSSGNTIYF.

The chain carries TRBV28 and TRBJ2-1; 12 positions match TRBD1. Germline lookup yields CDR1 MDHEN and CDR2 SYDVKM. This CDR3 region has 18 residues. After removal of 4 bases from V and 1 base from J, the junction contained 8 bases not matched to a gene. CDR3 sequence reads: CASSSPGTGGLSYNEQFF. As DNA, the CDR3 is TGTGCCAGCAGTTCCCCGGGGACAGGGGGCCTATCCTACAATGAGCAGTTCTTC. The whole variable domain, filled in from reference TRBV28 and TRBJ2-1, reads DVKVTQSSRYLVKRTGEKVFLECVQDMDHENMFWYRQDPGLGLRLIYFSYDVKMKEKGDIPEGYSVSREKKERFSLILESASTNQTSMYLCASSSPGTGGLSYNEQFFGPGTRLTVL.

V usage is TRBV25-1 and J usage is TRBJ1-4, with a tentative D call TRBD1 (6 bases). The CDR3 has 15 amino acids. Trimming left V 4 bases short and J 0 bases short, with 9 bases between. From germline, CDR1 is MGHDK and CDR2 SYGVNS. CDR3 sequence (DNA): TGTGCCAGCAGTGGGTCAGGGGCAACTAATGAAAAACTGTTTTTT. Its translation: CASSGSGATNEKLFF.

The J gene is TRBJ1-2, the V gene TRBV5-3, with D possibly being TRBD1 (6 bases). TRBV5-3 counts as an open reading frame of uncertain function. V lost 3 bases, J lost 2 bases, and 17 bases lay in between. The CDR3 runs to 16 residues. DNA of the CDR3: TGTGCCAGAAGCTCCCAGGGGAAGGGACCCAACTATGGCTACACCTTC. Protein product: CARSSQGKGPNYGYTF.

Comment on this clone: Within the sample, other DNA sequences also encode this same CDR3. The chain is built from TRBV7-2 and TRBJ1-2; no clear D gene. V was pared by 1 base and J by 5 bases, with 8 bases between. Germline V gene data show CDR1 as SGHTA and CDR2 as FQGNSA. The length of the CDR3 is 13 residues. The DNA of the CDR3 is TGTGCCAGCAGCTTAGATCCCGGGTATGGCTACACCTTC. Protein sequence: CASSLDPGYGYTF.

The chain employs TRBV19 and TRBJ1-1; D unresolved. Germline V gives CDR1 LNHDA, CDR2 SQIVND (reference sequence). The V gene lost 0 bases and the J gene lost 3 bases, with 11 bases spanning the gap. The CDR3 is 15 amino acids. CDR3 region: CASSIEGAPYTEAFF. CDR3 bases: TGTGCCAGTAGTATAGAGGGAGCGCCTTACACTGAAGCTTTCTTT.

The genes are TRBV5-6 and TRBJ1-1; D is unclear. V was shortened by 1 base and J by 4 bases, with 8 bases between the two germline ends. This CDR3 comprises 13 residues. Germline assignment: CDR1 SGHDT and CDR2 YYEEEE. CDR3 amino acids: CASSLIRATEAFF. The CDR3 DNA follows: TGTGCCAGCAGCTTGATCAGAGCCACTGAAGCTTTCTTT.

The J gene is TRBJ2-2, the V gene TRBV27, with D possibly being TRBD1 (6 bases). Trimming took off 5 bases at V and 5 bases at J, with 15 bases between the two ends. The CDR3 has 15 amino acids. In germline, CDR1 is MNHEY, CDR2 SMNVEV (reference sequence). The CDR3 loop reads CASSPQGRRTGELFF. The CDR3 DNA reads TGTGCCAGCAGTCCACAGGGTAGGCGGACCGGGGAGCTGTTTTTT.

The V call is TRBV7-3, the J call TRBJ2-1; tentative D call: TRBD2 (6 bases). Germline V lookup: CDR1 SGHTA, CDR2 FQGTGA. Trimming removed 5 bases from V and 7 bases from J, with 18 bases in between. The CDR3 is made up of 15 amino acids. The chain's CDR3 is CASSPPGPAGNEQFF. The CDR3 nucleotides read TGTGCCAGCAGCCCCCCCGGGCCGGCGGGAAATGAGCAGTTCTTC.

A remark on this clone: This CDR3 is also generated by other DNA sequences in the sample. The rearrangement joins TRBV19 to TRBJ2-6, with D unresolved. V was pared by 3 bases and J by 4 bases, with 10 bases between. The germline V gene has CDR1 LNHDA and CDR2 SQIVND (reference sequence). The CDR3 loop spans 15 amino acids. Here the CDR3 reads CASSIRQPGANVLTF. As DNA, the CDR3 is TGTGCCAGTAGTATTCGGCAGCCGGGGGCCAACGTCCTGACTTTC.

The V call is TRBV2, the J call TRBJ1-1; D gene ambiguous. There are 14 residues in the CDR3. Trimming removed 3 bases at V and 4 bases at J, with 12 bases between. CDR1 and CDR2 (germline): SNHLY, FYNNEI. Here the CDR3 DNA reads TGTGCCAGCAGTGAGATGGCAGGCGGCACTGAAGCTTTCTTT. Its protein product is CASSEMAGGTEAFF.

This sequence joins TRBV7-9 and TRBJ2-1; 7 nucleotides match TRBD2. Germline V gene lookup returns CDR1 SEHNR and CDR2 FQNEAQ (reference sequence). This CDR3 spans 16 amino acids. J lost 0 bases, V lost 4 bases, and 6 bases had no gene match. CDR3: CASSYRGEPSYNEQFF. The CDR3 DNA follows: TGTGCCAGCAGCTACCGGGGGGAACCCTCCTACAATGAGCAGTTCTTC. Looking up the rest from reference TRBV7-9 and TRBJ2-1 gives the full variable domain: DTGVSQNPRHKITKRGQNVTFRCDPISEHNRLYWYRQTLGQGPEFLTYFQNEAQLEKSRLLSDRFSAERPKGSFSTLEIQRTEQGDSAMYLCASSYRGEPSYNEQFFGPGTRLTVL.

V and J are TRBV6-1 and TRBJ1-2, with no clear D. Trimming removed 4 bases from V and 4 bases from J, with 4 bases in between. Germline CDR1 MNHNS, CDR2 SASEGT. This CDR3 comprises 11 residues. CDR3 amino acids: CASSAPYGYTF. The CDR3 DNA reads as TGTGCCAGCAGTGCCCCCTATGGCTACACCTTC.

This clone was counted once. The J gene is TRBJ2-3, the V gene TRBV10-3; D gene unclear. V was trimmed by 9 bases and J by 0 bases, leaving 7 bases between them. Germline V gene data show CDR1 as ENHRY and CDR2 as SYGVKD. This CDR3 contains 12 residues. CDR3 nucleotide sequence: TGTGCCATGGGTGGGAGCACAGATACGCAGTATTTT. This sequence encodes CAMGGSTDTQYF.

V and J are TRBV5-8 and TRBJ2-5; D is perhaps TRBD1 (6 bases). Germline V gene sequence: CDR1 SGHTS, CDR2 YDEGEE. Deletions cut 3 bases from V and 5 bases from J, with 17 bases between. CDR3 length: 15 amino acids. The CDR3, as DNA: TGTGCCAGCAGCTCCCCGGGACACTCCGTGGAGACCCAGTACTTC. Translated: CASSSPGHSVETQYF.

This sequence joins TRBV2 and TRBJ1-4; the D is unclear. This CDR3 is built from 17 residues. Trimming took 4 bases from V and 1 from J, leaving 16 bases between them. Germline CDR1 and CDR2: SNHLY and FYNNEI. The DNA for the CDR3 is TGTGCCAGCAGTGCCCGGGAAACATTGTTAACTAATGAAAAACTGTTTTTT. Translated: CASSARETLLTNEKLFF.

The CDR3 loop reads CASSAGLGTQYF. The CDR3 DNA is TGTGCCAGCAGTGCGGGACTTGGTACGCAGTATTTT. The chain joins TRBV6-4 to TRBJ2-3; a weak D match, TRBD2 (6 bases). V dropped 4 bases and J dropped 8 bases, with 10 bases sitting between them. Germline-derived CDR1 and CDR2 are MRHNA and SNTAGT. CDR3 length equals 12 residues.

CDR3 coding DNA: TGTGCCAGCAGTTTACCGTCGAGTGCGGGGCAGCCCCAGCATTTT. Amino acids: CASSLPSSAGQPQHF. This chain uses TRBV28 with TRBJ1-5, with D uncertain. This CDR3 spans 15 amino acids. Germline CDR1 is MDHEN and CDR2 is SYDVKM. V shed 2 bases and J shed 7 bases, with 15 bases lying between them.

There are a few counts of this clone. The rearrangement uses TRBV18 and TRBJ1-1; D uncertain. V was trimmed by 6 bases and J by 10 bases, leaving 12 bases between them. There are 11 residues in the CDR3. CDR1 KGHSH and CDR2 LQKENI come from the germline V gene. This chain's CDR3 is CASSLDHGAFF. The CDR3 bases are TGTGCCAGCTCCTTGGACCATGGAGCTTTCTTT.